The 20 T cell receptor beta chains given below trace back to one sample, sequenced in a study of T cell responses to AZD1222 COVID-19 vaccine. Assay: immunoSEQ multiplex PCR; the TCRdb copy retains only in-frame clones and omits some. The sample consists of under 200,000 clones, about 88% of them appearing once. Specimen: peripheral blood, collected 28 days after the second AZD1222 dose. The receptors derive from an adult who received the AZD1222 COVID-19 vaccine.

The rearrangement joins TRBV7-8 to TRBJ2-5, with D unclear. This CDR3 is 14 amino acids long. Trimming cost V 1 base and J 2 bases, with 8 bases left between them. The germline gives CDR1 SGHVS, CDR2 FQNEAQ. The CDR3 protein is CASSLGPRQETQYF. CDR3 coding DNA: TGTGCCAGCAGCTTAGGTCCTAGACAAGAGACCCAGTACTTC.

The chain employs TRBV19 and TRBJ2-7, with 9 bases matching TRBD1. Losses at the gene ends were 0 bases for V and 5 bases for J; bases not matched to a gene: 5. CDR3 length: 15 residues. From germline, CDR1 is LNHDA and CDR2 SQIVND (reference sequence). The CDR3 here is CASSIETGGLDEQYF. CDR3 sequence (DNA): TGTGCCAGTAGTATAGAAACAGGGGGCCTGGACGAGCAGTACTTC.

This rearrangement joins TRBV19 to TRBJ2-5; a weak D match, TRBD1 (5 bases). The CDR3 is 13 amino acids. The V gene's germline CDR1 is LNHDA and CDR2 SQIVND (reference sequence). The ends were cut back, 1 base at V and 5 bases at J, with 8 bases in the middle. The CDR3 protein is CASSIVRGETQYF. CDR3 bases: TGTGCCAGTAGTATAGTAAGGGGTGAGACCCAGTACTTC.

The V call is TRBV5-1, the J call TRBJ2-3, with 12 bases identical to TRBD2. V was pared by 4 bases and J by 5 bases, with 5 bases of the junction left unmatched. Germline V gene sequence: CDR1 SGHRS, CDR2 YFSETQ. The CDR3 length is 15 residues. The CDR3 loop is CASSGGLAGLDTQYF. CDR3 coding DNA: TGCGCCAGCAGCGGCGGACTAGCGGGATTAGATACGCAGTATTTT.

The chain carries TRBV6-6 and TRBJ1-1; 7 nucleotides line up with TRBD1. Germline lookup yields CDR1 MNHNY and CDR2 SVGAGI (reference sequence). The V and J ends lost 8 bases and 0 bases, in that order; junction bases with no gene match: 9. The CDR3 loop spans 15 amino acids. CDR3 residues: CASRAGQRMNTEAFF. CDR3 nucleotide sequence: TGTGCCAGCCGGGCGGGACAGAGAATGAACACTGAAGCTTTCTTT.

This chain connects TRBV13 to TRBJ1-3, with 10 positions matching TRBD1. The CDR3 consists of 14 residues. The trim removed 10 bases at V and 3 bases at J, leaving 6 bases unmatched. Germline V CDR1 and CDR2: PRHDT, FYEKMQ (reference sequence). The CDR3 region is CANSRTGGGNTIYF. Written as DNA, the CDR3 is TGTGCCAACTCTCGGACAGGGGGTGGAAACACCATATATTTT.

J is TRBJ1-1 and V is TRBV28, with D unclear. This CDR3 region has 13 residues. CDR1 is MDHEN, CDR2 SYDVKM, per germline. V lost 2 bases to trimming and J lost 6 bases, with 10 bases between them. DNA of the CDR3: TGTGCCAGCAGTTTAGGTCAGAGGCCTGAAGCTTTCTTT. It translates to CASSLGQRPEAFF.

The count of this clone is one. The chain carries TRBV19 and TRBJ2-7; D may match TRBD1 or TRBD2 (5 bases each). The CDR3 runs 12 residues. Germline loops: CDR1 LNHDA, CDR2 SQIVND (reference sequence). V was clipped by 5 bases and J by 6 bases, with 11 bases between them. The CDR3: CASSPGTPEQYF. As DNA, the CDR3 is TGTGCCAGTAGTCCGGGGACCCCCGAGCAGTACTTC.

In its sample, this clone was seen once. The rearrangement uses TRBV5-1 and TRBJ1-1; the D is unclear. Germline V gene data show CDR1 as SGHRS and CDR2 as YFSETQ. V lost 0 bases, J lost 1 base, and 13 bases lay in between. This CDR3 has 16 residues. CDR3 sequence (DNA): TGCGCCAGCAGCTTGGGGTTTAGTGTTCGGAACACTGAAGCTTTCTTT. Protein product: CASSLGFSVRNTEAFF.

The chain couples TRBV4-3 to TRBJ2-7, with 13 bases that match TRBD2. V trimming: 3 bases; J trimming: 7 bases; junction bases outside the gene matches: 9. The CDR3 consists of 16 residues. Germline V CDR1 and CDR2: LGHNA, YSLEER. This CDR3 reads CASSQERTSGSEEQYF. CDR3 in DNA: TGCGCCAGCAGCCAGGAAAGGACTAGCGGGAGTGAAGAGCAGTACTTC.

The rearrangement links TRBV2 to TRBJ1-2; 9 nucleotides align to TRBD1. CDR1 SNHLY and CDR2 FYNNEI come from the germline V gene. The CDR3 contains 14 residues. V lost 3 bases to trimming and J lost 8 bases; unmatched junction nucleotides: 7. The CDR3 bases are TGTGCCAGCAGTGAGACAGGGGGTCAGCAGGGCTACACCTTC. It specifies CASSETGGQQGYTF.

The chain uses TRBV15 and TRBJ1-2; TRBD1 agrees at 10 bases. The V gene end was trimmed by 0 bases and the J gene end by 7 bases; junction bases not matched to a gene: 8. Germline V gene sequence: CDR1 LNHNV, CDR2 YYDKDF (reference sequence). The CDR3 has 16 amino acids. The CDR3 DNA is TGTGCCACCAGCAGAGATTCCGGGACAGGGGTCCGTGGCTACACCTTC. Translation gives CATSRDSGTGVRGYTF.

The chain is built from TRBV29-1 and TRBJ2-5; a weak D match, TRBD2 (6 bases). The CDR3 runs to 11 residues. V was pared by 7 bases and J by 9 bases, with 15 bases between. The germline gives CDR1 SQVTM, CDR2 ANQGSEA. Here the CDR3 reads CSGDSTGSQYF. The CDR3 coding sequence is TGCAGCGGGGACTCCACCGGGTCCCAGTACTTC.

This sequence joins TRBV4-1 and TRBJ2-3; unclear D gene. The CDR3 extends over 14 amino acids. Germline V lookup: CDR1 MGHRA, CDR2 YSYEKL. V was pared by 0 bases and J by 8 bases, with 12 bases between. CDR3 loop: CASSQDMAAGTQYF. The CDR3 bases are TGCGCCAGCAGCCAAGATATGGCTGCTGGTACGCAGTATTTT.

This chain links TRBV9 with TRBJ1-1; D possibly corresponds to TRBD1 (6 bases). The CDR3 sequence is 13 residues long. CDR1 and CDR2 from the germline V gene are SGDLS and YYNGEE. V was pared by 4 bases and J by 3 bases, with 10 bases between. The CDR3 sequence: CASSRRTDTEAFF. The CDR3 DNA reads TGTGCCAGCAGCCGACGGACAGACACTGAAGCTTTCTTT. The full variable domain, with the rest looked up from reference TRBV9 and TRBJ1-1, is DSGVTQTPKHLITATGQRVTLRCSPRSGDLSVYWYQQSLDQGLQFLIQYYNGEERAKGNILERFSAQQFPDLHSELNLSSLELGDSALYFCASSRRTDTEAFFGQGTRLTVV.

This chain links TRBV28 with TRBJ1-2; D gene unclear. CDR1 is MDHEN and CDR2 is SYDVKM in the germline V gene. This CDR3 spans 11 amino acids. Trimming removed 4 bases from V and 7 bases from J, with 7 bases in between. The CDR3 spells CASSSKSGYTF. The CDR3 nucleotides are TGTGCCAGCAGTTCTAAGAGTGGCTACACCTTC.

The genes are TRBV7-3 and TRBJ1-1, with D tentatively TRBD1 (5 bases). From germline, CDR1 is SGHTA and CDR2 FQGTGA. V dropped 1 base and J dropped 7 bases, with 10 bases sitting between them. The CDR3 contains 13 residues. The CDR3 DNA is TGTGCCAGCAGCTTAATGGGGACGGATGAAGCTTTCTTT. Its translation: CASSLMGTDEAFF.

This chain joins TRBV5-1 and TRBJ1-4; no definite D call. The CDR3 is 15 amino acids. CDR1 SGHRS and CDR2 YFSETQ come from the germline V gene. V was shortened by 5 bases and J by 4 bases, with 15 bases between the two germline ends. This CDR3 reads CASRGMSARNEKLFF. Here the CDR3 DNA reads TGCGCCAGCAGGGGTATGAGCGCCCGTAATGAAAAACTGTTTTTT.

The CDR3 coding sequence is TGTGCCAGCAGCACTAGGACAGGAGGAAACACCATATATTTT. This encodes CASSTRTGGNTIYF. V usage is TRBV11-2 and J usage is TRBJ1-3, with TRBD1 identical over 7 bases. Germline V CDR1 and CDR2: SGHAT, FQNNGV. The CDR3 consists of 14 residues. Losses at the gene ends were 5 bases for V and 4 bases for J; bases not matched to a gene: 5.

The CDR3 is CASSQGLGSGELFF. In DNA form, the CDR3 reads TGTGCCAGCAGCCAGGGACTAGGATCAGGGGAGCTGTTTTTT. The chain links TRBV5-4 to TRBJ2-2, with 8 bases that match TRBD2. Germline trimming cut 4 bases from V and 8 bases from J; bases unmatched to any gene: 7. The CDR3 extends over 14 amino acids. Looked up from germline, CDR1 is SGHNT and CDR2 is YYREEE (reference sequence).